The 2 T cell receptor beta chains listed next were all sequenced from one sample in a study of T cells after yellow fever vaccination. TCRdb independently ran MiXCR on the 5' RACE reads; one entry per CDR3 protein. The data hold about 210,000 distinct CDR3 sequences, with roughly 6.3% observed a single time. The material sequenced was CD4+ T cells sorted from PBMCs, taken on the day of the yellow fever booster vaccination. These receptors were obtained from a young man who received the YFV17D yellow fever vaccine.

This clonotype was seen only a few times. V is TRBV7-6 and J is TRBJ2-1, with D unresolved. V was trimmed by 5 bases and J by 3 bases, leaving 8 bases between them. CDR3 length: 13 residues. CDR1 and CDR2 (germline): SGHVS, FNYEAQ. The CDR3 DNA follows: TGTGCCAGCAGCCCCGGATACTACAATGAGCAGTTCTTC. Protein: CASSPGYYNEQFF. The full variable domain, rest sourced from reference TRBV7-6 and TRBJ2-1, is GAGVSQSPRYKVTKRGQDVALRCDPISGHVSLYWYRQALGQGPEFLTYFNYEAQQDKSGLPNDRFSAERPEGSISTLTIQRTEQRDSAMYRCASSPGYYNEQFFGPGTRLTVL.

The chain employs TRBV20-1 and TRBJ2-7; 8 nucleotides align to TRBD2. The V segment lost 5 bases and the J segment 1 base; nucleotides outside the gene matches: 7. The CDR3 extends over 14 amino acids. The germline gives CDR1 DFQATT, CDR2 SNEGSKA (reference sequence). The DNA of the CDR3 is TGCAGTGCTCAGAGCGGGAGAGGTTCCTACGAGCAGTACTTC. This encodes CSAQSGRGSYEQYF.